This T cell receptor (beta chain) was sequenced for a study of T-cell reconstitution after alpha-beta-depleted transplantation in children. Study-level findings and limits: Alpha-beta T cells present about two months after transplant were reported to originate from several hundred expanded graft clones.

The CDR3 is 19 residues long. Germline V gene lookup returns CDR1 SGHAT and CDR2 FQDESV (reference sequence). A TCRbeta library incorporating unique molecular identifiers was prepared. Via MiXCR, TCRdb re-called the PCR reads, giving one row per CDR3 protein. The sample lists approximately 1,000,000 distinct CDR3 sequences; roughly 29% were seen once. Concerning this clonotype itself: The antigen remains undetermined. At one boundary the junction diverges from the germline segment, which might be a read error.

This rearrangement joins TRBV11-1 to TRBJ2-1; 10 bases align to TRBD2. The sequence was collected from a boy younger than two who had a stem cell transplant for SCID, so the T cells may come from the graft donor. This specimen was PBMCs, mostly from graft donor cells, taken 360 days after TCRalphabeta/CD19-depleted stem cell transplant. The CDR3 nucleotides read TGTGCCAGCAGCCTAGCAAAGAACAGCGGGGGGGCCTCCTACAATGAGCAGTTCTTC. Translation: CASSLAKNSGGASYNEQFF.